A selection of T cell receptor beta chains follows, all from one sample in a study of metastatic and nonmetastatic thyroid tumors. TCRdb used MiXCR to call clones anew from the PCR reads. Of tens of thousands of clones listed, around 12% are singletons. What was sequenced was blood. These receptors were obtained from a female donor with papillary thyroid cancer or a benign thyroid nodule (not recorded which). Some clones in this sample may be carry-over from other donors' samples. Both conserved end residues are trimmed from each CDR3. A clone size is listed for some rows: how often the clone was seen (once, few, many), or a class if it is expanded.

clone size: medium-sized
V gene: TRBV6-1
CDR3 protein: ASREGTSGTKAYEQY

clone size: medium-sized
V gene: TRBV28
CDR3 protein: ASSLYRSNYGYT

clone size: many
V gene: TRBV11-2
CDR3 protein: ASSPDRGRGEQY

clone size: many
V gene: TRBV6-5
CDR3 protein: ASSSIPPTGVSNQPQH

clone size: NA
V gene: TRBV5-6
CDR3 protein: ASSLDRGDTQY

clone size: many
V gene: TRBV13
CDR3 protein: ASSLAGLEETQY

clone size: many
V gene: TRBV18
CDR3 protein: ASSPRSEELYGYT

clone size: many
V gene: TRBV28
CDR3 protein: ASRLRDRATGELF

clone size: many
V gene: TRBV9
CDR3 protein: ASSPEEGVGETQY

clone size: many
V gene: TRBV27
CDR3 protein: ASSLSAGTSNYGYT

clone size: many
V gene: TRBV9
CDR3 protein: ASSVAPGHLNTEAF

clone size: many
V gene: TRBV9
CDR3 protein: ASSVGGREKLF

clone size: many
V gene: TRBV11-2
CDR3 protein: ASSLNGLGYT

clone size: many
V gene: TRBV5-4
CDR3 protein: ASRHRGSSTGELF

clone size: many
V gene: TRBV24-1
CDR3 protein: ATSEPDRGLSNSPLH

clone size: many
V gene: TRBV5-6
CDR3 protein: ASSYGTGGGEQY

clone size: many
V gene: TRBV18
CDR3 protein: ASSPGTSYT

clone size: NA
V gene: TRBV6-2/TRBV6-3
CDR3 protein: ASRKTGGASPLH

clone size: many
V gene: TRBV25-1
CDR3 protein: ASSGSTGNYQPQH

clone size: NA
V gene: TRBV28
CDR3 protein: ASSILPGTKGYT

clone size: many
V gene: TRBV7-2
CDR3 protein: ASSLGQGNTEAF

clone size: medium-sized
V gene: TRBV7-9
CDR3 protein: ASSQLSDEQY

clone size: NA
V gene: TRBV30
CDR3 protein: AWSPTGGNTIY

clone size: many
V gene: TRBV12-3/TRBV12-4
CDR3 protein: ASNPRGFRMNTEAF

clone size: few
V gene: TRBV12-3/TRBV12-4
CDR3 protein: ASRWRGLANEKLL

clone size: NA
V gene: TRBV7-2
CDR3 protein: GSSLVGCSYEQY

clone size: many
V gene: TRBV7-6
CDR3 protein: ASSLLGQATTEAF

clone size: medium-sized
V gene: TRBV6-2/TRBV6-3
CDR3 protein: ASSYPGTGYEQY

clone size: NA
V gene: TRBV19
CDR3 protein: ASSMSWELF

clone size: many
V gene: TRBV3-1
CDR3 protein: ASSPPSVPTDTQY

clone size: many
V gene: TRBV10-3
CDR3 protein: AISESLAGEQF

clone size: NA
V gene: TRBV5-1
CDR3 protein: ASSWGTGTEAF

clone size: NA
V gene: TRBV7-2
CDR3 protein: ASSPWTGVYEHY

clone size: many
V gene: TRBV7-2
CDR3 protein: ASSAGQDLEQF